In this sample, the clone carrying this T cell receptor (beta chain) turned up once. This CDR3 is built from 15 residues. J lost 5 bases, V lost 3 bases, and 5 bases had no gene match. CDR1 and CDR2 from the germline V gene are LNHDA and SQIVND (reference sequence). This specimen belongs to a study of T cells in Graves' hyperthyroidism and ophthalmopathy. Exclusion of a patient resulted from uncontrolled infection, other autoimmune disease, pregnancy or lactation. Amplification of TCR beta CDR3 regions used RNA as the template. In the first-round RT-PCR of the TCR CDR3, the HTBI primer set was used. TCRdb re-called the multiplex PCR reads with MiXCR, one entry per CDR3 protein. This table holds a few hundred thousand distinct CDR3 sequences, approximately 13% found once.

This TCR derives from a woman between 18 and 29 years old with Graves' hyperthyroidism. Input material: blood. The chain has TRBV19 and TRBJ2-3, with 10 bases fitting TRBD1. DNA for the CDR3: TGTGCCAGTAGTATGACGACAGGGGGCAGAGATACGCAGTATTTT. Translated, it gives CASSMTTGGRDTQYF.